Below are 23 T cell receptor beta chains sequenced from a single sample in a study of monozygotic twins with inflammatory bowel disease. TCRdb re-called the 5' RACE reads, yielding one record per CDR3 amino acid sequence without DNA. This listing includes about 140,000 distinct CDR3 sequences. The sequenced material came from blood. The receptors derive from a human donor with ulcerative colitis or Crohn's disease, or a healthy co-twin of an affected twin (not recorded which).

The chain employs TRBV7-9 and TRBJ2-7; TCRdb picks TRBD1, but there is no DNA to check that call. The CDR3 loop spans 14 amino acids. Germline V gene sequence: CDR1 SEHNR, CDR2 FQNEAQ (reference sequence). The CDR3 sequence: CASSTRTGMNEQYF.

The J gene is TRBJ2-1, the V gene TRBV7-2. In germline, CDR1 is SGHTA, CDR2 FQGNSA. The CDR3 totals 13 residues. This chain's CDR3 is CASSFTAYNEQFF.

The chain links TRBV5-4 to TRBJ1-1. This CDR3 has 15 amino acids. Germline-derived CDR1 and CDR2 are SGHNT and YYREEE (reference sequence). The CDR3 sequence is CASSLSLNRNTEAFF.

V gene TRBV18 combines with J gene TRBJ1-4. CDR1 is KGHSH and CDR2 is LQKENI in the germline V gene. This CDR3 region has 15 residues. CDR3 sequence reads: CASSPPGAFNEKLFF.

CDR3 sequence: CASSVAGDLGEQFF. V usage is TRBV9 and J usage is TRBJ2-1. The germline CDR1 and CDR2 sequences are SGDLS and YYNGEE. The CDR3 length is 14 residues.

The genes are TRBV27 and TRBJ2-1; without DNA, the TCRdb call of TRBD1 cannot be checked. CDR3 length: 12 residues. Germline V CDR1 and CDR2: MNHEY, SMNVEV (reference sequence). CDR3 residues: CASSNGPREQFF.

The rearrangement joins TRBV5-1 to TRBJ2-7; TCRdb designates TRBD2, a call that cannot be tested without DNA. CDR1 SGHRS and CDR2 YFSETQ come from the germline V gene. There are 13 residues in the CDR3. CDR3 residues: CASSSSGAYEQYF.

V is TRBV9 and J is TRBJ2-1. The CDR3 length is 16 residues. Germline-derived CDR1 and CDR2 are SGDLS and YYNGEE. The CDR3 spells CASSVAGGRAYNEQFF.

The CDR3 sequence is CSVLTGVETQYF. The chain carries TRBV29-1 and TRBJ2-5; TCRdb's D call of TRBD1 is untestable without DNA. The length of the CDR3 is 12 residues. Germline loops: CDR1 SQVTM, CDR2 ANQGSEA.

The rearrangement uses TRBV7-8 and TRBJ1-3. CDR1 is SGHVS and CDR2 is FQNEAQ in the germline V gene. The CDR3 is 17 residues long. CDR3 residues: CASSLAQGLPSGNTIYF.

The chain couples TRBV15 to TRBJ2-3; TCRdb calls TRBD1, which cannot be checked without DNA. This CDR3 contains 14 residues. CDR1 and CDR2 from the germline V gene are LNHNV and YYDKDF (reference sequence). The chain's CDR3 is CATSRELAGQEQYF.

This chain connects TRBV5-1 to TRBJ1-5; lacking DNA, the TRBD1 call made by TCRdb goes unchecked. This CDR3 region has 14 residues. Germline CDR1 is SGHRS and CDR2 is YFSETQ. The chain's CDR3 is CASSLETGGQPQHF. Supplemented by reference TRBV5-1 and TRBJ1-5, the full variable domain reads KAGVTQTPRYLIKTRGQQVTLSCSPISGHRSVSWYQQTPGQGLQFLFEYFSETQRNKGNFPGRFSGRQFSNSRSEMNVSTLELGDSALYLCASSLETGGQPQHFGDGTRLSIL.

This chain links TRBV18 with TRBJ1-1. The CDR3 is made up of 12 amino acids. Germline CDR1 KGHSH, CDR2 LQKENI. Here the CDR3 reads CASSPTSSEAFF.

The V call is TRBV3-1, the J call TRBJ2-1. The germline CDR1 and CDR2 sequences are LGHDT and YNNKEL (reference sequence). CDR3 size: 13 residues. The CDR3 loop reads CASSQDGNNEQFF.

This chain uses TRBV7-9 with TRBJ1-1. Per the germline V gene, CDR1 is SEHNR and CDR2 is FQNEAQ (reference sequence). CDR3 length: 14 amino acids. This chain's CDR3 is CASSLYSLNTEAFF.

The CDR3 here is CASSYDRALNEQFF. The chain employs TRBV7-3 and TRBJ2-1. Looked up from germline, CDR1 is SGHTA and CDR2 is FQGTGA. The CDR3 has 14 amino acids.

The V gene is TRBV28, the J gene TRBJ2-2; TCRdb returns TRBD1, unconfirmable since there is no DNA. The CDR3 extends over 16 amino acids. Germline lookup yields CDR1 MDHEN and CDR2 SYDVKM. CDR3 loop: CASRQTTGVSTGELFF.

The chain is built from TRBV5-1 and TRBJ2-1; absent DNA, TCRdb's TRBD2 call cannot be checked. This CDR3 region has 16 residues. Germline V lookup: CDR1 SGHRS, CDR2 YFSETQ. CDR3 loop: CASSLVNSGRINEQFF. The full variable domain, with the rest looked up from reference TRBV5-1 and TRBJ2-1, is KAGVTQTPRYLIKTRGQQVTLSCSPISGHRSVSWYQQTPGQGLQFLFEYFSETQRNKGNFPGRFSGRQFSNSRSEMNVSTLELGDSALYLCASSLVNSGRINEQFFGPGTRLTVL.

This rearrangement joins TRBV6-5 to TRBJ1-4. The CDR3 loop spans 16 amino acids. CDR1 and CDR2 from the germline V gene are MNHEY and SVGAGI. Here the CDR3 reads CASSYTVKGANEKLFF.

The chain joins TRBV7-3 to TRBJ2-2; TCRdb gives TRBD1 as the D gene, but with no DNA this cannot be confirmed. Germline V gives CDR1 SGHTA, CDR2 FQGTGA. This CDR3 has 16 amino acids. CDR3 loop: CASSKDRVIATGELFF.

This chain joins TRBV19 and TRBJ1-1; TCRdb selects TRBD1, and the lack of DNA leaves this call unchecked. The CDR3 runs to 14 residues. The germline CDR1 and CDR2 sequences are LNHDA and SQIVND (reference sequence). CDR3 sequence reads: CASSMRAGGTEAFF.

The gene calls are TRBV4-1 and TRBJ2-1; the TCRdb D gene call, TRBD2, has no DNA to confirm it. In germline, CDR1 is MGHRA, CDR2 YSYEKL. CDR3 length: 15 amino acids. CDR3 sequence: CASSQVLAGANEQFF.

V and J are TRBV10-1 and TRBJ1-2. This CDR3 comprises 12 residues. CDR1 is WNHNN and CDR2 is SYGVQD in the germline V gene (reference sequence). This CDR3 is CADQRGFYGYTF.